This T cell receptor beta chain appears in the sequencing data of a study of blood T cell repertoires in COVID-19 (dated by TCRdb to about 2020). In terms of the full investigation: Samples from collaborators originated in the United States, Italy and Spain and spanned both the acute and convalescent phases of COVID-19. Samples were obtained from the ongoing ImmuneRACE study (first 160 participants) and from about 1,300 subjects provided by 6 global collaborators. The dataset comprised deeply sampled blood TCRbeta repertoires from subjects exposed to, actively infected with, or recovered from COVID-19. The material from the prospective study consisted of cDNA or gDNA derived from T cells, B-cell-depleted T cells, or PBMCs. Nearly every sample came with metadata listing a de-identified subject ID, COVID-19 status, age in years and sex. Where available, HLA class I and class II types were taken from metadata supplied by the sample provider and were not determined by assay-based typing. The repertoires were released in a freely available public database meant as a resource for research on the immune response to SARS-CoV-2. Beyond this particular receptor, the publication reports: Clinical and demographic metadata were provided uncurated, with the amount varying by source and participant.

The immunoSEQ Assay, a bias-controlled multiplex PCR, was used to amplify TCRbeta CDR3 regions from genomic DNA. The source study handled its data this way. The number of nucleated cells in each sample was estimated from the amplification of reference gene primers within the assay. To quantify the absolute abundance of each unique TCRbeta CDR3 rearrangement, sequence reads were collapsed and filtered. For each sample, productive Simpson clonality was calculated as the square root of Simpson's diversity index across productive rearrangements. TCRdb mirrors the immuneACCESS table, restricted to in-frame sequences. Some clones are absent from its copies; in checked studies, under half trace to an unresolved V gene, and the reason for the others is unknown. V, J and clone size are taken as reported in that table, and D and trimming were inferred from the DNA itself. Here the sample has roughly 400,000 clones; around nine tenths occur a single time. 10% of the sample comes from the top ten.

Points on this clone: It lacks a known antigen. Per-base qualities were not stored, and no clone one base away is much larger.

Participants in the prospective study were aged about 18 to 95 years, lived in 20 to 30 United States geographic areas, and enrolled through a virtual design. In the prospective study, participants were assigned to cohorts based on the clinical history participants reported in a screening survey and a study questionnaire. ImmuneRACE Cohort 3 recovered participants were defined by two consecutive negative NP/OP PCR tests, healthcare professional clearance, or symptom resolution. Mobile phlebotomists in the prospective study collected whole blood, serum and a nasopharyngeal or oropharyngeal swab from every participant. Prospective study participants could optionally give additional blood draws and questionnaires over an approximately two-month period. Prospective study blood samples were shipped either frozen or at room temperature before DNA extraction. The CDR3 holds 15 amino acids from the cysteine to the phenylalanine. The entry retains the CDR3 DNA only, 45 bases that are in frame from base 1. For this chain, trimming is 8 bases at the V end and 6 bases at the J end, and the number of junction bases without a gene match is 10. The germline V gene (reference sequence) sets CDR1 to LNHDA and CDR2 to SQIVND.

The TCR comes from a woman aged 50 to 65 who had recovered from COVID-19. The sequencing sample was made of PBMCs or T cells enriched from blood (not recorded which). The V and J segments used are TRBV19 and TRBJ1-5; 10 of the junction bases match TRBD1. The nucleotide sequence reads as follows: TGTGCCAGTCAGCCATCATGGACAGGGGGTCAGCCCCAGCATTTT. This translates into CASQPSWTGGQPQHF.